This T cell receptor beta chain is from a study of shared clonotypes between healthy human individuals. Points from the study as a whole: The expectation was that sequencing depth would affect clonotype sharing among donors.

Turning to this clone: Its antigen is unknown.

CD45RO-negative, CCR7-positively selected cells formed the naive CD8 fraction, excluding terminally differentiated effector memory CD45RA+ cells. The assay was immunoSEQ multiplex PCR, and TCRdb's table has in-frame clones only and misses some. The table records about 820,000 clones, nearly 95% of them present only once. This clonotype was obtained from a man aged 25-45 years in good health. The sample comprised naive CD8+ T cells sorted from blood.

The CDR3 here is CASSLGGLYYEQYF. CDR3 sequence (DNA): TGTGCCAGCAGTTTGGGCGGTCTCTACTACGAGCAGTACTTC. The V call is TRBV27, the J call TRBJ2-7; no reliable D call. CDR3 size: 14 residues. Germline assignment: CDR1 MNHEY and CDR2 SMNVEV (reference sequence). Trimming took 3 bases from V and 3 from J, leaving 12 bases between them.